The 17 T cell receptor beta chains given below trace back to one sample, sequenced in a study of early T cells in non-severe SARS-CoV-2 infection. One entry per CDR3 protein, called by TCRdb with MiXCR from the 5' RACE reads. The sample holds fewer than 50,000 distinct CDR3 sequences, 10% to 15% seen once. Material: whole blood. Receptor source: an adult who was a healthcare worker with PCR-confirmed SARS-CoV-2 infection or an uninfected control (not recorded which).

The V and J genes are TRBV20-1 and TRBJ2-4, with 7 bases identical to TRBD2. Germline trimming cut 0 bases from V and 10 bases from J; bases unmatched to any gene: 9. CDR3 size: 14 residues. CDR1 is DFQATT, CDR2 SNEGSKA, per germline (reference sequence). CDR3 DNA: TGCAGTGCTAGAGAATCCGGGACTACCTTAATTCAGTACTTC. Translating it yields CSARESGTTLIQYF.

V is TRBV25-1 and J is TRBJ2-7, with D unclear. Germline V CDR1 and CDR2: MGHDK, SYGVNS. The CDR3 length is 14 residues. Trimming removed 0 bases from V and 3 bases from J, with 9 bases in between. The CDR3 bases are TGTGCCAGCAGTGAATATGGCACCATCTACGAGCAGTACTTC. Protein: CASSEYGTIYEQYF.

Only a few counts were recorded for this clonotype. The chain employs TRBV28 and TRBJ2-7; D remains ambiguous. The CDR3 sequence is 11 residues long. Trimming left V 1 base short and J 5 bases short, with 3 bases between. Germline values: CDR1 MDHEN, CDR2 SYDVKM. The CDR3 DNA reads TGTGCCAGCAGTTTATTCGACGAGCAGTACTTC. It encodes CASSLFDEQYF.

This clonotype was recorded many times. The gene calls are TRBV11-2 and TRBJ2-4, with 13 bases aligning to TRBD2. The CDR3 extends over 16 amino acids. Trimming removed 4 bases from V and 2 bases from J; junction bases left unmatched: 2. CDR1 and CDR2 from the germline V gene are SGHAT and FQNNGV. The CDR3 sequence: CASSSTSGRTKNIQYF. In DNA, the CDR3 is TGTGCCAGCAGCTCGACTAGCGGGAGGACCAAAAACATTCAGTACTTC.

This clonotype was detected ten times or more. The gene calls are TRBV5-4 and TRBJ1-2, with 7 bases fitting TRBD1. Germline-derived CDR1 and CDR2 are SGHNT and YYREEE (reference sequence). V dropped 0 bases and J dropped 5; count of bases not matched to a gene: 13. The CDR3 runs 17 residues. The CDR3 here is CASSLALRQGVGYGYTF. In DNA form, the CDR3 reads TGTGCCAGCAGCTTGGCCTTAAGACAGGGAGTTGGATATGGCTACACCTTC.

This clonotype was detected many times. The genes are TRBV30 and TRBJ2-1; weak D call: TRBD1 (6 bases). V gave up 3 bases and J gave up 0 bases, with 6 bases separating them. The germline CDR1 and CDR2 sequences are GTSNPN and SVGIG (reference sequence). There are 13 residues in the CDR3. CDR3 sequence: CAWRGGSYNEQFF. CDR3 sequence (DNA): TGTGCCTGGAGAGGGGGCTCCTACAATGAGCAGTTCTTC. The whole variable domain, filled in from reference TRBV30 and TRBJ2-1, reads SQTIHQWPATLVQPVGSPLSLECTVEGTSNPNLYWYRQAAGRGLQLLFYSVGIGQISSEVPQNLSASRPQDRQFILSSKKLLLSDSGFYLCAWRGGSYNEQFFGPGTRLTVL.

This clonotype was observed a few times. The chain joins TRBV12-3 or TRBV12-4 to TRBJ1-1; D is unclear. The CDR3 has 14 amino acids. Trimming cost V 2 bases and J 1 base, with 8 bases left between them. In nucleotides, the CDR3 is TGTGCCAGCAGTTTATTCCGGGGGAACACTGAAGCTTTCTTT. Encoded protein: CASSLFRGNTEAFF.

This clonotype was picked up many times. This chain joins TRBV7-2 and TRBJ2-1, with D maybe TRBD1 (6 bases). Germline CDR1 SGHTA, CDR2 FQGNSA. The CDR3 is made up of 14 amino acids. V dropped 5 bases and J dropped 5 bases, with 13 bases sitting between them. The chain's CDR3 is CASSVNRADNEQFF. Written as DNA, the CDR3 is TGTGCCAGCAGCGTGAACAGGGCTGACAATGAGCAGTTCTTC.

This clonotype came up many times. This chain links TRBV28 with TRBJ2-7, with 9 bases matching TRBD2. The junction had 5 bases not matched to a gene; V was cut back by 2 bases and J by 0 bases. The CDR3 covers 16 residues. Germline CDR1 reads MDHEN; CDR2 reads SYDVKM. CDR3 DNA: TGTGCCAGCAGTTTACGGACTAGCGAAAGCTCCTACGAGCAGTACTTC. This gives the protein CASSLRTSESSYEQYF. Full variable domain (rest looked up from reference TRBV28 and TRBJ2-7): DVKVTQSSRYLVKRTGEKVFLECVQDMDHENMFWYRQDPGLGLRLIYFSYDVKMKEKGDIPEGYSVSREKKERFSLILESASTNQTSMYLCASSLRTSESSYEQYFGPGTRLTVT.

This clonotype was counted only a few times. The chain joins TRBV6-2 or TRBV6-3 to TRBJ1-1; D is ambiguous. The V and J ends lost 2 bases and 7 bases respectively, with 5 bases between them. From germline, CDR1 is MNHEY and CDR2 SVGEGT. The CDR3 runs 11 residues. The CDR3 here is CASSYMGEAFF. In DNA form, the CDR3 reads TGTGCCAGCAGTTACATGGGTGAAGCTTTCTTT.

This clonotype turned up a few times. The J gene is TRBJ2-7, the V gene TRBV6-1; TRBD1 agrees at 8 bases. The CDR3 runs to 14 residues. Unmatched junction bases numbered 10, after V lost 6 bases and J lost 6 bases. CDR1 and CDR2 from the germline V gene are MNHNS and SASEGT. CDR3 sequence (DNA): TGTGCCAGCAGCAGGGGGCCTAGCATCGGCGAGCAGTACTTC. Translation: CASSRGPSIGEQYF.

The chain employs TRBV20-1 and TRBJ2-7; D is uncertain. V was pared by 1 base and J by 1 base, with 8 bases between. The CDR3 has 13 amino acids. From germline, CDR1 is DFQATT and CDR2 SNEGSKA (reference sequence). The CDR3 protein is CSARVLPSYEQYF. The CDR3 bases are TGCAGTGCTAGAGTCCTCCCATCCTACGAGCAGTACTTC.

This clonotype was recorded at least ten times. V usage is TRBV6-6 and J usage is TRBJ1-5; a weak D match, TRBD1 (5 bases). Germline-derived CDR1 and CDR2 are MNHNY and SVGAGI (reference sequence). The V end lost 0 bases, the J end lost 3 bases, and 21 bases lay between the germline ends. The CDR3 contains 19 residues. This chain's CDR3 is CASSYSKFISGHINQPQHF. The CDR3 coding sequence is TGTGCCAGCAGTTACTCGAAATTTATTTCCGGACATATCAATCAGCCCCAGCATTTT.

This clonotype was observed at least ten times. This sequence joins TRBV19 and TRBJ2-6; D might be TRBD1 or TRBD2, each matching 5 bases. This CDR3 has 19 amino acids. The germline V gene encodes CDR1 LNHDA and CDR2 SQIVND (reference sequence). Trimming removed 10 bases at V and 0 bases at J, with 25 bases between. The CDR3 region is CATLGERKTRFSGANVLTF. The CDR3 nucleotides are TGTGCCACATTAGGGGAGCGGAAGACGAGATTCTCTGGGGCCAACGTCCTGACTTTC.

This clonotype has a count of ten or more. The gene calls are TRBV7-2 and TRBJ1-3, with no clear D. The CDR3 has 11 amino acids. The germline gives CDR1 SGHTA, CDR2 FQGNSA. Trimming removed 5 bases at V and 5 bases at J, with 4 bases between. CDR3 in amino acids: CASSARNTIYF. DNA of the CDR3: TGTGCCAGCAGCGCCCGAAACACCATATATTTT.

This clonotype was seen at least ten times. The chain couples TRBV5-4 to TRBJ2-2; the D is unclear. This CDR3 has 12 residues. Germline V lookup: CDR1 SGHNT, CDR2 YYREEE (reference sequence). Trimming stripped 3 bases from V and 6 bases from J, with 6 bases between. In DNA, the CDR3 is TGTGCCAGCAGCTCCAGCTCCGGGGAGCTGTTTTTT. As protein: CASSSSSGELFF.

Note on this clonotype: A much bigger clone sits one base away, suggesting this may be a read error. The chain employs TRBV20-1 and TRBJ2-1; D unclear. This CDR3 contains 11 residues. The germline V gene encodes CDR1 DFQATT and CDR2 SNEGSKA (reference sequence). CDR3 sequence reads: CSAVRPNGYLF. CDR3 DNA sequence: TGCAGTGCCGTCCGCCCTAACGGGTACCTCTTC.